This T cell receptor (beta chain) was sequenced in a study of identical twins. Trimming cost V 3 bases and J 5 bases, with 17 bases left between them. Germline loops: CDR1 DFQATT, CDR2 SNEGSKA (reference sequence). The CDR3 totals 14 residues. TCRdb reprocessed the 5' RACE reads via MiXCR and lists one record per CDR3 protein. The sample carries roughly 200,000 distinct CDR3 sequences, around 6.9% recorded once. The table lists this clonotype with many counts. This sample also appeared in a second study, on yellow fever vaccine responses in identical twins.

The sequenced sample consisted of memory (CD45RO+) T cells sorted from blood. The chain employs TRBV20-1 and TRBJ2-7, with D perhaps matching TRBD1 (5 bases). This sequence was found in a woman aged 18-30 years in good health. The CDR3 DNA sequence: TGCAGTGCTAGCCCTATGACAGTTTCCCACGAGCAGTACTTC. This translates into CSASPMTVSHEQYF.